The rows below give T cell receptor beta chains drawn from one sample of a study of regulatory T cells in long-lasting Graves disease. One entry per CDR3 protein results from TCRdb running MiXCR on the multiplex PCR reads. The sample lists about 330,000 distinct CDR3 sequences, around 15% occurring once. The data were also submitted as part of a second study, on T cells in Graves' hyperthyroidism and ophthalmopathy.

Sequences were derived from peripheral blood mononuclear cells (PBMCs), sampled at new diagnosis, from a patient treated with antithyroid drugs. These TCRs come from a woman under 30 with Graves disease. Both conserved end residues are part of each CDR3. The D gene is left open where the match is weak. Clone sizes are given selectively: once, few, many, or a class where the clone is expanded.

clone_size j_call d_call v_call cdr3_nt cdr3_aa
many TRBJ2-1 TRBD2 TRBV12-3/TRBV12-4 TGTGCCAGCAGTTTAATGTTCGGGGGGAATGAGCAGTTCTTC CASSLMFGGNEQFF
many TRBJ2-7 . TRBV12-3/TRBV12-4 TGTGCCAGCAGGACTTTGGGGGGCGGGGGCGAGCAGTACTTC CASRTLGGGGEQYF
many TRBJ1-1 . TRBV3-1 TGTGCCAGCAGCCAATTCGGTGAAGCTTTCTTT CASSQFGEAFF
many TRBJ2-7 . TRBV3-1 TGTGCCAGCAGCCAAGCAGCACTCGAGCAGTACTTC CASSQAALEQYF
few TRBJ2-2 . TRBV24-1 TGTGCCACCAGTGATTTGCAGAGGGGATCGGCCGGGGAGCTGTTTTTT CATSDLQRGSAGELFF
few TRBJ2-5 . TRBV27 TGTGCCAGCAGAGGAGGGGGAGAGACCCAGTACTTC CASRGGGETQYF
. TRBJ1-6 . TRBV7-2 TGTGCCAGCAGCTTTGCTACCAATTCACCCCTCCACTTT CASSFATNSPLHF
few TRBJ1-6 . TRBV9 TGTGCCAGCAGCGTAGGTGGTCGGAATTATTCACCCCTCCACTTT CASSVGGRNYSPLHF
many TRBJ1-2 . TRBV3-1 TGTGCCAGCAGCAGATCAGGGTTGGCGTACACCTTC CASSRSGLAYTF
many TRBJ2-1 . TRBV5-1 TGCGCCAGCAGCTTGGAGCCGGACAGAAAGGGTGAGCAGTTCTTC CASSLEPDRKGEQFF
. TRBJ1-5 TRBD1 TRBV2 TGTGCCAGCAGTTTGTCCGGGACAGGGGGTACTCAGCCCCAGCATTTT CASSLSGTGGTQPQHF
many TRBJ2-1 . TRBV6-2/TRBV6-3 TGTGCCAGCGGGGGCGCTAGGGAGCAGTTCTTC CASGGAREQFF
many TRBJ2-7 . TRBV30 TGTGCCTGGGGGGGCGTGCCCGGCGAGCAGTACTTC CAWGGVPGEQYF
many TRBJ2-2 . TRBV6-2/TRBV6-3 TGTGCCAGCAGTTACCCGCCTACAGGGAACACCGGGGAGCTGTTTTTT CASSYPPTGNTGELFF
few TRBJ1-2 . TRBV6-1 TGTGCCAGCAGTCCGATTGGGGAGCGGTATGGCTACACCTTC CASSPIGERYGYTF
many TRBJ2-3 TRBD2 TRBV6-1 TGTGCCAGCAGAGTAACCGGACTAGCGGGAGTCACAGATACGCAGTATTTT CASRVTGLAGVTDTQYF